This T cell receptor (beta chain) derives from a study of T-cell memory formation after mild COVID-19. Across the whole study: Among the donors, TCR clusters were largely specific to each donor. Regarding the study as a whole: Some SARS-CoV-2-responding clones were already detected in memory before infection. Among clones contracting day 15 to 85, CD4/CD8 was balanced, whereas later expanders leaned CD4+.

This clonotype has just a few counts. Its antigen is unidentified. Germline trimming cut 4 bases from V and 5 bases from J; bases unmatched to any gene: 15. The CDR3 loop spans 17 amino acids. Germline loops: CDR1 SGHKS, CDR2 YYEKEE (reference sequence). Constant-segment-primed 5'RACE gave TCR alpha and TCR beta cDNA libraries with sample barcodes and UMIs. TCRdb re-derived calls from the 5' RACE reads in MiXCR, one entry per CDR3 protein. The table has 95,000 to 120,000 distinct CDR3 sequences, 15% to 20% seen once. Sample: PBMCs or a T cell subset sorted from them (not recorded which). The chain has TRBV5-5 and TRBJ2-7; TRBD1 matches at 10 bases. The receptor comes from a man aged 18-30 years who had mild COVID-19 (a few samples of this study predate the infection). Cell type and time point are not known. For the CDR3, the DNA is TGTGCCAGCAGCGCCAGACGACAGGGGGCGAACTTGAACGAGCAGTACGTC. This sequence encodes CASSARRQGANLNEQYV.